These 27 T cell receptor beta chains share one sample of origin, sequenced in a study of regulatory T cells in long-lasting Graves disease. CDR3-region Arm-PCR and iRepertoire HTBI primers produced the TCR beta libraries. TCRdb reprocessed the multiplex PCR reads via MiXCR and lists one record per CDR3 protein. The sample shows more than 300,000 distinct CDR3 sequences, about an eighth of them seen only once. Time point given: newly diagnosed GD, antithyroid drugs for less than 3 months. Researchers made the TCR library from RNA that was extracted from PBMCs. A further study also used this sample, focusing on T cells in Graves' hyperthyroidism and ophthalmopathy.

Sequences were derived from peripheral blood mononuclear cells (PBMCs), sampled at new diagnosis, from a patient treated with antithyroid drugs. The receptors originated from a woman aged 18 to 35 with Graves disease.

In this sample, this clonotype turned up many times. J is TRBJ1-1 and V is TRBV7-9; D is uncertain. Per the germline V gene, CDR1 is SEHNR and CDR2 is FQNEAQ (reference sequence). V dropped 2 bases and J dropped 8 bases, with 12 bases sitting between them. This CDR3 is 13 amino acids long. Here the CDR3 reads CASSLPSSKEAFF. The CDR3 nucleotides are TGTGCCAGCAGCTTACCGTCCTCCAAAGAAGCTTTCTTT.

In its sample, this clonotype was seen many times. The V call is TRBV10-1, the J call TRBJ2-7; 12 bases agree with TRBD2. The germline CDR1 and CDR2 sequences are WNHNN and SYGVQD (reference sequence). CDR3 length equals 15 residues. V dropped 5 bases and J dropped 2; count of bases not matched to a gene: 4. The CDR3 region is CASSTLAGGTYEQYF. The CDR3 DNA follows: TGCGCCAGCAGTACCCTAGCGGGAGGGACCTACGAGCAGTACTTC.

The table lists this clonotype with many counts. The rearrangement joins TRBV9 to TRBJ2-2, with D unresolved. CDR1 and CDR2 from the germline V gene are SGDLS and YYNGEE. V shed 2 bases and J shed 4 bases, with 9 bases lying between them. This CDR3 contains 14 residues. CDR3 in DNA: TGTGCCAGCAGCGTCGATGTGGGCACCGGGGAGCTGTTTTTT. Translating it yields CASSVDVGTGELFF.

Many counts were recorded for this clonotype. The V call is TRBV4-3, the J call TRBJ1-4; D unclear. CDR1 is LGHNA, CDR2 YSLEER, per germline. The CDR3 consists of 19 residues. Trimming cost V 2 bases and J 8 bases, with 27 bases left between them. This CDR3 reads CASSQYIASIKREDEKLFF. CDR3 DNA sequence: TGCGCCAGCAGCCAATATATCGCCAGCATTAAAAGGGAGGACGAAAAACTGTTTTTT.

This clonotype was counted between two and nine times. The chain links TRBV18 to TRBJ1-5, with D unclear. The CDR3 contains 13 residues. V lost 5 bases and J 5 bases, leaving 10 bases between the germline ends. Per germline, CDR1 KGHSH and CDR2 LQKENI. This chain's CDR3 is CASSRTYHQPQHF. The CDR3, as DNA: TGTGCCAGCTCAAGGACTTATCATCAGCCCCAGCATTTT.

This clonotype was recorded at least ten times. The genes are TRBV14 and TRBJ2-2, with 10 bases identical to TRBD1. CDR3 length: 16 amino acids. The germline V gene has CDR1 SGHDN and CDR2 FVKESK. The junction had 4 bases not matched to a gene; V was cut back by 4 bases and J by 2 bases. The CDR3 nucleotides read TGTGCCAGCAGCCCCCGGGACAGGGGAAACACCGGGGAGCTGTTTTTT. It specifies CASSPRDRGNTGELFF.

This clonotype showed up many times. V is TRBV6-2 or TRBV6-3 and J is TRBJ2-2; 7 nucleotides align to TRBD1. Germline loops: CDR1 MNHEY, CDR2 SVGEGT. The J segment lost 0 bases and the V segment lost 7 bases, leaving 5 bases of the junction unmatched. The CDR3 runs to 15 residues. The CDR3 DNA follows: TGTGCCAGCAACTATGACAGGGCGAACACCGGGGAGCTGTTTTTT. Its translation: CASNYDRANTGELFF.

The genes are TRBV4-1 and TRBJ2-5, with D perhaps given as TRBD1 or TRBD2 (5 bases each). V lost 3 bases and J 6 bases, leaving 14 bases between the germline ends. The CDR3 sequence is 14 residues long. From germline, CDR1 is MGHRA and CDR2 YSYEKL. As DNA, the CDR3 is TGCGCCAGCAGCCAGGGGACCTCCGGAAAGACCCAGTACTTC. Translated, it gives CASSQGTSGKTQYF.

This clonotype showed up many times. V and J are TRBV6-1 and TRBJ1-1; 7 bases line up with TRBD1. Per germline, CDR1 MNHNS and CDR2 SASEGT. This CDR3 is built from 12 residues. V lost 3 bases and J lost 11; bases outside the gene matches: 6. The CDR3 protein is CASSELDRVAFF. In nucleotides, the CDR3 is TGTGCCAGCAGTGAGCTCGACAGGGTGGCTTTCTTT.

This clonotype has a count of ten or more. The chain employs TRBV12-3 or TRBV12-4 and TRBJ2-1; 9 bases line up with TRBD2. V lost 3 bases to trimming and J lost 9 bases; unmatched junction nucleotides: 3. The length of the CDR3 is 13 residues. Here the CDR3 reads CASSFVREGEQFF. DNA of the CDR3: TGTGCCAGCAGTTTTGTGCGGGAGGGTGAGCAGTTCTTC.

This clonotype came up many times. V usage is TRBV20-1 and J usage is TRBJ2-1; the D call may be TRBD1 or TRBD2 (6 bases each). V lost 6 bases to trimming and J lost 4 bases, with 19 bases between them. CDR1 is DFQATT and CDR2 is SNEGSKA in the germline V gene (reference sequence). CDR3 length equals 15 residues. The CDR3 DNA reads as TGCAGTGCCCCAGGGGAGACCGGAGGGTACAATGAGCAGTTCTTC. Its protein product is CSAPGETGGYNEQFF.

This clonotype was detected many times. The chain links TRBV28 to TRBJ1-2; the D is unclear. Trimming pared 3 bases from V and 8 bases from J, leaving 13 bases between. Germline V gives CDR1 MDHEN, CDR2 SYDVKM. The CDR3 spans 13 residues. The CDR3 protein is CASSFPAGGGYTF. In nucleotides, the CDR3 is TGTGCCAGCAGTTTCCCCGCGGGAGGGGGCTACACCTTC.

This clonotype was seen at least ten times. The CDR3 DNA sequence: TGTGCCAGCAGCCCACTTGGGCCCCAGCATTTT. Translating gives CASSPLGPQHF. The chain employs TRBV28 and TRBJ1-5; D is undetermined. Germline V gene data show CDR1 as MDHEN and CDR2 as SYDVKM. This CDR3 is 11 amino acids long. V was cut by 6 bases and J by 9 bases, with 9 bases left in between. The variable domain in full, completed from reference TRBV28 and TRBJ1-5, reads DVKVTQSSRYLVKRTGEKVFLECVQDMDHENMFWYRQDPGLGLRLIYFSYDVKMKEKGDIPEGYSVSREKKERFSLILESASTNQTSMYLCASSPLGPQHFGDGTRLSIL.

This clonotype was seen ten or more times. J is TRBJ2-2 and V is TRBV9; D is perhaps TRBD1 (7 bases). This CDR3 region has 17 residues. V was pared by 2 bases and J by 1 base, with 15 bases between. Germline V CDR1 and CDR2: SGDLS, YYNGEE. CDR3 protein: CASSVGGWTGNTGELFF. CDR3 nucleotides: TGTGCCAGCAGCGTTGGAGGGTGGACAGGGAACACCGGGGAGCTGTTTTTT.

CDR3 sequence reads: CASIRWTVVPDTQYF. CDR3 sequence (DNA): TGTGCCAGCATACGTTGGACAGTAGTTCCAGATACGCAGTATTTT. The V and J genes are TRBV6-1 and TRBJ2-3; the D gene is possibly TRBD1 (6 bases). The CDR3 runs to 15 residues. The V and J ends lost 7 bases and 4 bases respectively, with 18 bases between them. CDR1 and CDR2 from the germline V gene are MNHNS and SASEGT.

The CDR3, as DNA: TGTGCCAGTAGTAGCGAGGACAGGGTAAATCAGCCCCAGCATTTT. Protein sequence: CASSSEDRVNQPQHF. The chain combines TRBV19 with TRBJ1-5, with 8 bases lining up with TRBD1. V was clipped by 4 bases and J by 4 bases; unmatched bases: 6. The germline gives CDR1 LNHDA, CDR2 SQIVND (reference sequence). This CDR3 is built from 15 residues.

This clonotype was counted many times. The chain employs TRBV7-2 and TRBJ1-1, with D perhaps TRBD1 (6 bases). CDR3 length: 15 residues. Trimming took 1 base from V and 1 from J, leaving 10 bases between them. Germline V gives CDR1 SGHTA, CDR2 FQGNSA. CDR3 coding DNA: TGTGCCAGCAGCTTAGTGGGACACCGGAACACTGAAGCTTTCTTT. Its translation: CASSLVGHRNTEAFF.

In this sample, this clonotype turned up many times. The DNA of the CDR3 is TGTGCCAGCAGTGAATTAGGGACTAGCACAGATACGCAGTATTTT. Amino acid sequence: CASSELGTSTDTQYF. J is TRBJ2-3 and V is TRBV25-1; perhaps TRBD2 as D (6 bases). Germline CDR1 MGHDK, CDR2 SYGVNS. The CDR3 runs 15 residues. V was shortened by 1 base and J by 0 bases, with 8 bases between the two germline ends.

This clonotype was picked up a small number of times. V usage is TRBV5-7 and J usage is TRBJ1-5, with D tentatively TRBD1 (6 bases). TRBV5-7 is reported as an ORF; its role is uncertain. The CDR3 loop spans 15 amino acids. The V and J ends lost 6 bases and 7 bases respectively, with 20 bases between them. CDR3 sequence reads: CASTQGGYSSQPQHF. The CDR3 nucleotides are TGTGCCAGCACCCAAGGGGGTTATTCAAGCCAGCCCCAGCATTTT.

This clonotype was seen ten or more times. The chain has TRBV11-2 and TRBJ1-1; D may be TRBD1 (5 bases). The V end lost 1 base, the J end lost 5 bases, and 17 bases lay between the germline ends. Germline V CDR1 and CDR2: SGHAT, FQNNGV. The CDR3 sequence is 16 residues long. The CDR3 region has the DNA TGTGCCAGCAGCTTAGTTTGGTACAGGTTGGGAACTGAAGCTTTCTTT. Translated: CASSLVWYRLGTEAFF.

The chain carries TRBV9 and TRBJ1-2, with 8 bases that match TRBD1. Germline CDR1 SGDLS, CDR2 YYNGEE. The CDR3 is made up of 13 amino acids. V dropped 0 bases and J dropped 5; count of bases not matched to a gene: 0. The CDR3 spells CASSVGQGYGYTF. The CDR3, as DNA: TGTGCCAGCAGCGTAGGACAGGGGTATGGCTACACCTTC.

The chain uses TRBV12-3 or TRBV12-4 and TRBJ2-6; D not certain. Trimming shortened V by 5 bases and J by 0 bases, and 8 bases separated the two germline ends. There are 15 residues in the CDR3. The CDR3 bases are TGTGCCAGCAGTCGACGGGTCTCTGGGGCCAACGTCCTGACTTTC. Encoded protein: CASSRRVSGANVLTF.

As to this clonotype: Given a much more abundant clone one base away, this may be a read error. The rearrangement joins TRBV5-8 to TRBJ1-1; D is perhaps TRBD1 (6 bases). The length of the CDR3 is 14 residues. Germline V gene lookup returns CDR1 SGHTS and CDR2 YDEGEE. The CDR3 reads CAGSPGHLNTEAFF. CDR3 bases: TGTGCCGGCAGCCCGGGACATTTGAACACTGAAGCTTTCTTT.

This clonotype was recorded many times. This chain connects TRBV5-5 to TRBJ1-5, with 7 positions matching TRBD1. V shed 4 bases and J 3 bases; nucleotides not matched to a gene: 7. CDR3 length: 15 amino acids. Germline loops: CDR1 SGHKS, CDR2 YYEKEE (reference sequence). The chain's CDR3 is CASSPTGNVNQPQHF. CDR3 coding DNA: TGTGCCAGCAGCCCGACAGGGAATGTCAATCAGCCCCAGCATTTT. Full variable domain (missing parts from reference TRBV5-5 and TRBJ1-5): DAGVTQSPTHLIKTRGQQVTLRCSPISGHKSVSWYQQVLGQGPQFIFQYYEKEERGRGNFPDRFSARQFPNYSSELNVNALLLGDSALYLCASSPTGNVNQPQHFGDGTRLSIL.

Many counts were recorded for this clonotype. V gene TRBV19 combines with J gene TRBJ2-1; weak D call: TRBD1 (5 bases). Germline V gene sequence: CDR1 LNHDA, CDR2 SQIVND (reference sequence). V gave up 5 bases and J gave up 5 bases, with 10 bases separating them. CDR3 size: 13 residues. Here the CDR3 DNA reads TGTGCCAGTAGTCTGGGGCCTCACAATGAGCAGTTCTTC. Encoded protein: CASSLGPHNEQFF. The full variable domain, with the rest looked up from reference TRBV19 and TRBJ2-1, is DGGITQSPKYLFRKEGQNVTLSCEQNLNHDAMYWYRQDPGQGLRLIYYSQIVNDFQKGDIAEGYSVSREKKESFPLTVTSAQKNPTAFYLCASSLGPHNEQFFGPGTRLTVL.

The CDR3 region has the DNA TGCGCCAGCAGCTCAAGGGGCAGAGAATCACAAGAGACCCAGTACTTC. As protein: CASSSRGRESQETQYF. The chain carries TRBV4-1 and TRBJ2-5; D is perhaps TRBD1 (5 bases). This CDR3 is built from 16 residues. The germline CDR1 and CDR2 sequences are MGHRA and YSYEKL. The germline V and J ends were trimmed by 5 bases and 2 bases, with 18 bases remaining between them.

This clonotype was detected a few times. The rearrangement uses TRBV28 and TRBJ2-1; possible D gene TRBD2, 5 bases. Trimming shortened V by 4 bases and J by 13 bases, and 17 bases separated the two germline ends. Germline lookup yields CDR1 MDHEN and CDR2 SYDVKM. CDR3 length: 13 amino acids. CDR3 region: CASSYEVLAHQFF. The CDR3 region has the DNA TGTGCCAGCAGTTACGAGGTCCTAGCCCACCAGTTCTTC.